This T cell receptor (beta chain) emerged from a study of long-term antiretroviral therapy in people with HIV (dated by TCRdb to 2022 to 2024). For context, the study as a whole: The earliest samples were collected roughly a decade before the 2015 WHO recommendation for immediate ART, at a time when ART was usually postponed until CD4 counts fell. A retrospective serial study tested whether ART initiation and durable HIV suppression were associated with changes in peripheral blood TRB repertoire composition and diversity. A total of under 250 cryopreserved PBMC samples were contributed to the cohort by 30 adults with confirmed HIV infection, with samples collected serially over a mean of about 6 years (range 1-12). About 40% of the roughly 30 participants with HIV were female. Test extractions of a monoclonal T-cell line alongside 30 to 35 polyclonal samples showed no cross-contamination during QIAcube processing.

To be included, a participant needed at least one PBMC sample from before ART initiation plus at least two post-ART samples. Every participant with HIV received treatment in the United States of America. Before DNA extraction, cryopreserved samples of roughly 0.9-11 million PBMC were thawed and washed. At the time of the earliest PBMC sample for each participant with HIV, ages ranged from roughly 23 to 60 years. PBMC samples were contributed by each participant from 1-4 timepoints before ART initiation and 2-8 timepoints after ART initiation, with a median of 7 samples. Serial HIV viral load, CD4+ T-cell count, ART history and demographic data were obtained for every participant. A Qiagen kit on a QIAcube was used to extract genomic DNA from unsorted PBMC, with samples processed in batches of 12. The immunoSEQ hsTCRB v3.0 assay was used at survey level resolution to sequence the TRB variable region. The targeted TRB sequencing depth was about 40,000-55,000 T-cell genomes per sample. TRB libraries were pooled and sequenced on an Illumina MiSeq using a v3 150-cycle kit. Processing in the source paper ran as follows. Repertoire analysis was run in R within a reproducible Nextflow workflow that covered QC, data transformation and analysis. LymphoSeq2, an R package for exploring AIRR-Seq data, was used to implement the custom analyses. A handful of samples that produced fewer than 5000 total TRB sequences were removed, so 150 to 200 HIV repertoires were analyzed. Among the roughly 190 retained HIV repertoires, fewer than 65 were collected before ART initiation and 129 after ART initiation. Repertoires were downsampled to 5000 TRB nucleotide sequences, and summary statistics were averaged over 100 downsampling iterations. TRB sequences were retained for analysis only if CDR3 regions of at least seven amino acids were present. A Shannon entropy-derived clonality score and the Gini coefficient were used to measure diversity. In the repertoire networks, any two of the top 5000 CDR3 amino acid sequences were linked whenever the two sequences differed by an edit distance of one. For TRB CDR3 amino acid sequences, GLIPH2 was used to predict antigen specificity groups and MHC restriction. To flag known CMV, EBV, HIV or tissue antigen associations, CDR3 amino acid sequences were matched against VDJdb and McPAS-TCR. Pre-ART, post-ART and control groups were compared with Wilcoxon signed-rank tests and Holm-Bonferroni correction. Held by TCRdb, this immuneACCESS table contains in-frame sequences only and omits some clones. Under half of the omission traces to an unresolved V gene where checked; the cause of the rest is unknown. V and J calls and clone size come straight from that table; D and trimming were deduced from the DNA. The sample table holds 30,000 to 40,000 clones, of which roughly 74% were seen once. The top ten clonotypes cover 3% to 3.5% of the sample.

In the case of this clone: Which antigen it targets is not known. No quality values exist for individual bases; no much larger clone is one base distant.

According to the germline V gene (reference sequence), CDR1 reads SEHNR and CDR2 reads FQNEAQ. The V end gives up 3 bases and the J end 0 bases, leaving 0 bases in the junction not matched to a gene. Spanning cysteine to phenylalanine, the CDR3 consists of 14 amino acids. The only DNA kept is the CDR3, 42 bases in frame from the first base. General study outcomes and caveats: The samples were dated from about 2004 to 2018, and the ART regimens that were used may be less effective than current ART regimens. Narrower CDR3 length ranges were observed in HIV repertoires than in controls, and an antigen-experienced repertoire with only a slight naive shift after ART was suggested by the network structure. ART initiation was associated with a significant increase in TRB diversity, but diversity stayed significantly below transplant donor controls even after long-term ART. No data were available on ART adherence, viral resistance or therapy changes, limiting inferences about post-ART repertoire changes. At every time point, the repertoire was dominated by expanded TRB clones first identified before ART initiation, although this dominance fluctuated and, in many PLHIV, declined after ART. Because cell numbers in pre-ART samples were limited, unsorted PBMC were profiled instead of sorted CD4+ and CD8+ T cells. Because PBMC availability was limited, only the TCR beta chain was sequenced, with no alpha chain pairing.

The sample here was unsorted PBMCs, taken 3 years after starting antiretroviral therapy. This TCR came from a middle-aged man with HIV. The chain couples TRBV7-9 to TRBJ2-3; 7 nucleotides in the junction match TRBD2. The DNA reads TGTGCCAGCAGCTTTAGCGGGAGCACAGATACGCAGTATTTT. This gives the protein CASSFSGSTDTQYF.